Presented here are 29 T cell receptor beta chains from one specimen sequenced in a study of OX40 agonist ivuxolimab in advanced cancers. Using immunoSEQ multiplex PCR, the repertoire was profiled, and TCRdb retains in-frame clones only, with some absent. The data show roughly 80,000 clones, around 86% seen once. Sequences were derived from CD4+ or CD8+ T cells sorted from blood, sampled in a trial of the OX40 agonist ivuxolimab. Source of these receptors: an adult with an advanced solid tumor such as melanoma, head and neck, liver or kidney cancer.

The chain couples TRBV5-1 to TRBJ2-2; 9 bases map to TRBD2. The CDR3 is 16 residues long. After removal of 4 bases from V and 0 bases from J, the junction contained 4 bases not matched to a gene. CDR1 SGHRS and CDR2 YFSETQ come from the germline V gene. The CDR3: CASSLRLAANTGELFF. The CDR3 nucleotides are TGCGCCAGCAGCCTGCGACTAGCGGCGAACACCGGGGAGCTGTTTTTT.

J is TRBJ1-1 and V is TRBV9, with D perhaps matching TRBD1 (5 bases). The CDR3 has 15 amino acids. The V and J ends lost 4 bases and 0 bases respectively, with 13 bases between them. Germline CDR1 SGDLS, CDR2 YYNGEE. This CDR3 is CASSPTGTLNTEAFF. CDR3 in DNA: TGTGCCAGCAGCCCAACAGGTACCCTGAACACTGAAGCTTTCTTT.

The gene calls are TRBV6-5 and TRBJ2-5, with D uncertain. The V and J ends lost 4 bases and 4 bases respectively, with 7 bases between them. Germline-derived CDR1 and CDR2 are MNHEY and SVGAGI. The CDR3 is 12 amino acids. CDR3 residues: CASSSRGETQYF. CDR3 sequence (DNA): TGTGCCAGCAGTTCCCGTGGAGAGACCCAGTACTTC.

The rearrangement uses TRBV11-3 and TRBJ1-5; perhaps TRBD1 as D (6 bases). The CDR3 runs to 14 residues. The V gene's germline CDR1 is SGHNT and CDR2 YENEEA. Trimming took 5 bases from V and 6 from J, leaving 14 bases between them. The CDR3 spells CASSRHRDTQPQHF. CDR3 coding DNA: TGTGCCAGCAGCCGCCACAGGGATACTCAGCCCCAGCATTTT.

About this clone itself: This same CDR3 is encoded by further DNA sequences in the sample. The V gene is TRBV4-1, the J gene TRBJ1-4, with TRBD1 as a possible D gene (5 bases). V dropped 4 bases and J dropped 6 bases, with 12 bases sitting between them. CDR3 size: 14 residues. Germline lookup yields CDR1 MGHRA and CDR2 YSYEKL. The CDR3, as DNA: TGCGCCAGCAGCCCAGTGACGGGGGATGAAAAACTGTTTTTT. Translation gives CASSPVTGDEKLFF.

The gene calls are TRBV6-5 and TRBJ1-6; D unclear. Per germline, CDR1 MNHEY and CDR2 SVGAGI. The CDR3 is 14 amino acids. Trimming pared 5 bases from V and 3 bases from J, leaving 8 bases between. This CDR3 reads CASSRYSYNSPLHF. The DNA for the CDR3 is TGTGCCAGCAGTAGGTACAGCTATAATTCACCCCTCCACTTT.

The CDR3 DNA reads TGTGCCAGCAGTTACACTCACAGTGGCTATGGCTACACCTTC. It is translated as CASSYTHSGYGYTF. V gene TRBV6-5 combines with J gene TRBJ1-2; no definite D call. This CDR3 has 14 amino acids. The V gene lost 2 bases and the J gene lost 4 bases, with 11 bases spanning the gap. The V gene's germline CDR1 is MNHEY and CDR2 SVGAGI.

The chain is built from TRBV5-1 and TRBJ2-3; TRBD2 is a possible D gene (6 bases). The germline gives CDR1 SGHRS, CDR2 YFSETQ. V lost 4 bases and J 6 bases, leaving 15 bases between the germline ends. The CDR3 covers 14 residues. CDR3: CASSPLATKDTQYF. CDR3 DNA sequence: TGCGCCAGCAGCCCCCTAGCGACGAAGGATACGCAGTATTTT.

This clone was seen just once. The chain combines TRBV9 with TRBJ2-1; no definite D call. V lost 5 bases to trimming and J lost 9 bases, with 9 bases between them. Germline CDR1 SGDLS, CDR2 YYNGEE. This CDR3 is 11 amino acids long. CDR3 nucleotide sequence: TGTGCCAGCAGTGCCTCGGGTGAGCAGTTCTTC. Translation gives CASSASGEQFF.

The chain employs TRBV5-1 and TRBJ1-6; perhaps TRBD1 as D (5 bases). The CDR3 has 16 residues. V lost 4 bases and J lost 0, with 11 bases in between. CDR1 and CDR2 (germline): SGHRS, YFSETQ. In nucleotides, the CDR3 is TGCGCCAGCAGCGGACCAGGGAGCTCCTATAATTCACCCCTCCACTTT. It yields the protein CASSGPGSSYNSPLHF.

This chain joins TRBV4-3 and TRBJ2-2; 10 positions match TRBD2. The CDR3 covers 17 residues. CDR1 and CDR2 (germline): LGHNA, YSLEER. J gave up 9 bases and V 0 bases, and 10 bases lay outside the gene matches. This CDR3 reads CASSQDARPSGRRELFF. Written as DNA, the CDR3 is TGCGCCAGCAGCCAAGACGCCCGGCCTAGCGGGAGACGGGAGCTGTTTTTT.

CDR3 amino acids: CASGRADQPQHF. The CDR3 DNA is TGTGCCTCGGGGAGAGCGGATCAGCCCCAGCATTTT. V is TRBV7-9 and J is TRBJ1-5; no reliable D call. This CDR3 region has 12 residues. The V gene's germline CDR1 is SEHNR and CDR2 FQNEAQ (reference sequence). The V gene lost 11 bases and the J gene lost 5 bases, with 13 bases spanning the gap.

This clone was observed once. This chain uses TRBV30 with TRBJ2-5; 10 nucleotides agree with TRBD1. The germline gives CDR1 GTSNPN, CDR2 SVGIG (reference sequence). V shed 4 bases and J 8 bases; nucleotides not matched to a gene: 10. The CDR3 is made up of 14 amino acids. The CDR3 here is CAWMDRGYGATQYF. The CDR3 DNA sequence: TGTGCCTGGATGGACAGGGGGTATGGAGCCACCCAGTACTTC.

The chain joins TRBV7-9 to TRBJ1-1; D uncertain. The CDR3 is 14 residues long. CDR1 and CDR2 from the germline V gene are SEHNR and FQNEAQ (reference sequence). The V end was cut by 5 bases, the J end by 6 bases, with 16 bases between. CDR3 residues: CASSQVRPGAEAFF. The CDR3 DNA reads as TGTGCCAGCAGCCAAGTCAGGCCCGGCGCTGAAGCTTTCTTT.

J is TRBJ1-6 and V is TRBV11-3, with D unresolved. V was shortened by 5 bases and J by 0 bases, with 17 bases between the two germline ends. The CDR3 has 18 residues. Germline V gene sequence: CDR1 SGHNT, CDR2 YENEEA. The CDR3 sequence: CASSPRSGGSSYNSPLHF. The CDR3 bases are TGTGCCAGCAGCCCTCGCTCGGGCGGGAGCTCCTATAATTCACCCCTCCACTTT.

The chain uses TRBV7-2 and TRBJ1-2; 8 nucleotides match TRBD1. There are 13 residues in the CDR3. Germline CDR1 is SGHTA and CDR2 is FQGNSA. J was trimmed by 14 bases and V by 0 bases; bases with no gene match: 8. The CDR3 region is CASSLARQGRWTF. The DNA of the CDR3 is TGTGCCAGCAGCTTAGCTAGACAGGGGCGTTGGACCTTC.

This chain joins TRBV29-1 and TRBJ2-7; 8 positions match TRBD2. The CDR3 has 17 amino acids. V lost 1 base and J lost 6; bases outside the gene matches: 17. The germline V gene has CDR1 SQVTM and CDR2 ANQGSEA. The CDR3 bases are TGCAGCGTTGAAGTCCTTCTCCCGGGACTAGAATCTCTCGAGCAGTACTTC. Translated, it gives CSVEVLLPGLESLEQYF.

This chain uses TRBV4-3 with TRBJ2-3; 10 bases map to TRBD2. Germline V gene data show CDR1 as LGHNA and CDR2 as YSLEER. This CDR3 spans 18 amino acids. With V trimmed by 1 base and J by 4 bases, 11 bases remained unmatched. The CDR3 DNA sequence: TGCGCCAGCAGCCAAGTCGACCCCTCAGCGGGAGGGCCAGATACGCAGTATTTT. Its translation is CASSQVDPSAGGPDTQYF.

CDR3 bases: TGTGCCAGCAGCGTTGACGGTACCTACGAGCAGTACTTC. Translation gives CASSVDGTYEQYF. V and J are TRBV9 and TRBJ2-7; D uncertain. The CDR3 is 13 residues long. The germline gives CDR1 SGDLS, CDR2 YYNGEE. Trimming took off 2 bases at V and 2 bases at J, with 8 bases between the two ends.

This rearrangement joins TRBV7-2 to TRBJ2-7; possibly TRBD1 for D (6 bases). This CDR3 comprises 13 residues. Trimming left V 0 bases short and J 4 bases short, with 7 bases between. Germline V lookup: CDR1 SGHTA, CDR2 FQGNSA. The CDR3 DNA is TGTGCCAGCAGCTTAGCGGGACAATACGAGCAGTACTTC. Translating it yields CASSLAGQYEQYF.

This chain joins TRBV5-4 and TRBJ2-3; 12 bases are a match to TRBD2. CDR3 length: 20 amino acids. J lost 2 bases, V lost 4 bases, and 17 bases had no gene match. Germline assignment: CDR1 SGHNT and CDR2 YYREEE (reference sequence). The DNA of the CDR3 is TGTGCCAGCAGCCCCGAGGTGCTAGCGGGAGGGATATTACCCACAGATACGCAGTATTTT. Protein product: CASSPEVLAGGILPTDTQYF.

The V call is TRBV7-7, the J call TRBJ2-2, with D possibly being TRBD1 (6 bases). The CDR3 totals 14 residues. The germline gives CDR1 SSHAT, CDR2 FNYEAQ (reference sequence). CDR3 sequence: CASAGTPGTGELFF. As DNA, the CDR3 is TGTGCTAGCGCCGGGACACCGGGAACCGGGGAGCTGTTTTTT.

The chain joins TRBV7-3 to TRBJ2-2; 13 positions match TRBD2. The CDR3 is 16 amino acids. V gave up 2 bases and J gave up 6 bases; unmatched junction bases: 3. CDR1 and CDR2 from the germline V gene are SGHTA and FQGTGA. The CDR3 bases are TGTGCCAGCAGCTTAGGACTAGCGGGAGTGTCCGGGGAGCTGTTTTTT. As protein: CASSLGLAGVSGELFF.

CDR3 in DNA: TGTGCCAGCAGCTGGACTAGCGGTTCTTACAATGAGCAGTTCTTC. Protein product: CASSWTSGSYNEQFF. The rearrangement joins TRBV9 to TRBJ2-1, with 10 bases matching TRBD2. This CDR3 is built from 15 residues. The germline gives CDR1 SGDLS, CDR2 YYNGEE. The ends lost 4 bases at V and 4 bases at J; junction bases unmatched: 5.

This chain links TRBV11-3 with TRBJ2-3; D ambiguous. V lost 3 bases to trimming and J lost 1 base, with 5 bases between them. The CDR3 runs to 13 residues. From germline, CDR1 is SGHNT and CDR2 YENEEA. As DNA, the CDR3 is TGTGCCAGCAGCTTTGGAGGCACAGATACGCAGTATTTT. Translation gives CASSFGGTDTQYF.

The CDR3 region has the DNA TGTGCCAGCAGCTTAGAAAACACAGATACGCAGTATTTT. It codes for CASSLENTDTQYF. The rearrangement links TRBV7-9 to TRBJ2-3; D is unresolved. Germline CDR1 SEHNR, CDR2 FQNEAQ (reference sequence). The ends were cut back, 1 base at V and 2 bases at J, with 4 bases in the middle. The CDR3 consists of 13 residues.

This clone was found once. The chain carries TRBV30 and TRBJ1-6; no reliable D call. V shed 1 base and J shed 1 base, with 8 bases lying between them. CDR1 GTSNPN and CDR2 SVGIG come from the germline V gene (reference sequence). The CDR3 sequence is 15 residues long. DNA of the CDR3: TGTGCCTGGAGTGCGGGGTTATCCTATAATTCACCCCTCCACTTT. Its translation: CAWSAGLSYNSPLHF.

The rearrangement links TRBV11-2 to TRBJ2-1; the match to TRBD2 covers 8 bases. CDR3 size: 15 residues. V dropped 4 bases and J dropped 4; count of bases not matched to a gene: 6. Germline CDR1 and CDR2: SGHAT and FQNNGV. CDR3 sequence: CASSWIAGIYNEQFF. For the CDR3, the DNA is TGTGCCAGCAGCTGGATAGCGGGGATTTACAATGAGCAGTTCTTC.

The chain combines TRBV7-2 with TRBJ1-1; possibly TRBD1 for D (5 bases). Trimming removed 3 bases from V and 5 bases from J, with 10 bases in between. This CDR3 contains 13 residues. Germline assignment: CDR1 SGHTA and CDR2 FQGNSA. CDR3 sequence reads: CASSFTGPTEAFF. The CDR3 coding sequence is TGTGCCAGCAGCTTTACAGGACCTACTGAAGCTTTCTTT.